This T cell receptor beta chain comes out of a study of tumor-infiltrating lymphocytes in primary liver carcinoma. Across the whole study: The patients comprised men and women between the ages of 30 and 69 years.

The template, approximately 500 ng total RNA, yielded TCR beta cDNA made with a constant-region primer. Libraries for TCR beta were built through three nested multiplex PCR rounds, which together made up a slightly modified ARM-PCR procedure. The study ran its first two PCR rounds for around 10 cycles each, using TRBV1-TRBV30 forward primers and a C-beta reverse primer. TCRdb called the multiplex PCR reads again in MiXCR, with one record for every CDR3 protein. The table shows roughly 100,000 distinct CDR3 sequences, with roughly four fifths occurring only once. It was from 20-30 mg of unsorted bulk tissue that RNA and DNA were co-extracted. Whichever tumor sample was examined, it had over 80% viable tumor cells. Regarding the study as a whole: Only about 7-24% of top clones were detected in each of the five tumor regions. Tumor region pairs shared more overlap than did tumor-adjacent and tumor-blood pairs.

Note on this clonotype: Antigen: not known.

This CDR3 is built from 13 residues. Trimming took 2 bases from V and 9 from J, leaving 14 bases between them. Germline V lookup: CDR1 MDHEN, CDR2 SYDVKM. The sample comprised liver tumor tissue from sampling region 3. Subset described: tumor region T3, left-lateral pole. The sequence derives from a man aged 40-50 years with primary liver carcinoma and hepatitis B virus infection. The chain recombines TRBV28 with TRBJ2-7; D gene ambiguous. The CDR3 spells CASSLQLPVGQYF. The CDR3 coding sequence is TGTGCCAGCAGTTTACAGTTGCCCGTGGGGCAGTACTTC.